This is a list of T cell receptor beta chains from one sample in a study of blood T cell repertoires in COVID-19. Sequenced by immunoSEQ multiplex PCR; TCRdb stores in-frame clones only, minus some. The table lists roughly 290,000 clones, nearly 90% of them singletons. Sample: PBMCs or T cells enriched from blood (not recorded which). Receptors originate from a woman between 18 and 30 years old with acute COVID-19. CDR3s include the opening cysteine and the closing phenylalanine or tryptophan. The order of the fields is CDR3 DNA, CDR3 protein, V gene, clone size, D gene, J gene. D genes are given only for firm matches. Clone size, where shown, is once, few, many, or a class for clones that have expanded.

CDR3 DNA: TGTGCCAGCAGCCAACGGGACACTTCCGTCACAGATACGCAGTATTTT
CDR3 protein: CASSQRDTSVTDTQYF
V gene: TRBV14
clone size: .
D gene: .
J gene: TRBJ2-3

CDR3 DNA: TGTGCCAGCAGCTCCACCAGACTCGCCTACGAGCAGTACTTC
CDR3 protein: CASSSTRLAYEQYF
V gene: TRBV7-9
clone size: .
D gene: .
J gene: TRBJ2-7

CDR3 DNA: TGTGCCAGCAGCTTGTCGGGCAGGGTGCGGTACGCGTGGACTGAAGCTTTCTTT
CDR3 protein: CASSLSGRVRYAWTEAFF
V gene: TRBV5-4
clone size: .
D gene: .
J gene: TRBJ1-1

CDR3 DNA: TGTGCCAGTAGTGTACGACAGGGAGGACAAAATGAAAAACTGTTTTTT
CDR3 protein: CASSVRQGGQNEKLFF
V gene: TRBV19
clone size: .
D gene: TRBD1
J gene: TRBJ1-4

CDR3 DNA: TGTGCCAGCTCACCACCGCTAGCGGGAGTCGGCAATGAGCAGTTCTTC
CDR3 protein: CASSPPLAGVGNEQFF
V gene: TRBV18
clone size: few
D gene: TRBD2
J gene: TRBJ2-1

CDR3 DNA: TGTGCCAGCAGCCCCCATCTAGCGGGAGGGATTAATACGCAGTATTTT
CDR3 protein: CASSPHLAGGINTQYF
V gene: TRBV7-8
clone size: .
D gene: TRBD2
J gene: TRBJ2-3

CDR3 DNA: TGTGCCAGCTCACCAGTCTATAGCAATCAGCCCCAGCATTTT
CDR3 protein: CASSPVYSNQPQHF
V gene: TRBV18
clone size: .
D gene: .
J gene: TRBJ1-5

CDR3 DNA: TGTGCCAGCTGCGGGGGTAGGACTAATGAAAAACTGTTTTTT
CDR3 protein: CASCGGRTNEKLFF
V gene: TRBV2
clone size: .
D gene: .
J gene: TRBJ1-4

CDR3 DNA: TGTGCCAGCAGCTCCGACTGGAACACTGAAGCTTTCTTT
CDR3 protein: CASSSDWNTEAFF
V gene: TRBV7-2
clone size: .
D gene: .
J gene: TRBJ1-1

CDR3 DNA: TGCAGCGTTGAAAGGTCACTAGCGGGAGGGACGTCAGATACGCAGTATTTT
CDR3 protein: CSVERSLAGGTSDTQYF
V gene: TRBV29-1
clone size: .
D gene: TRBD2
J gene: TRBJ2-3

CDR3 DNA: TGTGCCAGCAGTGTCGGGACTAGCGGGAGTCCTGGGGAGACCCAGTACTTC
CDR3 protein: CASSVGTSGSPGETQYF
V gene: TRBV27
clone size: once
D gene: TRBD2
J gene: TRBJ2-5

CDR3 DNA: TGTGCCAGCAGTTTTGGTGGGAGAACTGAAGCTTTCTTT
CDR3 protein: CASSFGGRTEAFF
V gene: TRBV12-3/TRBV12-4
clone size: .
D gene: .
J gene: TRBJ1-1

CDR3 DNA: TGTGCCAGTAAACGGACAGGTAGTAATCAGCCCCAGCATTTT
CDR3 protein: CASKRTGSNQPQHF
V gene: TRBV27
clone size: .
D gene: TRBD1
J gene: TRBJ1-5

CDR3 DNA: TGTGCCAGCAGTGCCGGTAGCGGGGGAACCTACGAGCAGTACTTC
CDR3 protein: CASSAGSGGTYEQYF
V gene: TRBV9
clone size: .
D gene: TRBD2
J gene: TRBJ2-7

CDR3 DNA: TGTGCCAGCAGCTTACGGGATAGACCTAACTATGGCTACACCTTC
CDR3 protein: CASSLRDRPNYGYTF
V gene: TRBV7-8
clone size: .
D gene: .
J gene: TRBJ1-2

CDR3 DNA: TGTGCCTGGAGTGTTAGTCTATACAATGAGCAGTTCTTC
CDR3 protein: CAWSVSLYNEQFF
V gene: TRBV30
clone size: .
D gene: .
J gene: TRBJ2-1

CDR3 DNA: TGTGCCAGCAGCTTCCCAACAGGGGACAATTCACCCCTCCACTTT
CDR3 protein: CASSFPTGDNSPLHF
V gene: TRBV5-6
clone size: .
D gene: TRBD1
J gene: TRBJ1-6

CDR3 DNA: TGTGCCAGCAGCTTACCAACAGGGTTGGGGACCCAGTACTTC
CDR3 protein: CASSLPTGLGTQYF
V gene: TRBV7-9
clone size: .
D gene: .
J gene: TRBJ2-5

CDR3 DNA: TGTGCCAGCATGAGGACAGGGATGAGCTATGGCTACACCTTC
CDR3 protein: CASMRTGMSYGYTF
V gene: TRBV2
clone size: .
D gene: TRBD1
J gene: TRBJ1-2

CDR3 DNA: TGCGCCAGCAGCTTGGATGGCAGGGAAGGAAACACCATATATTTT
CDR3 protein: CASSLDGREGNTIYF
V gene: TRBV5-1
clone size: .
D gene: .
J gene: TRBJ1-3

CDR3 DNA: TGTGCCAGCAGTTTTCGCTACGAGCAGTACTTC
CDR3 protein: CASSFRYEQYF
V gene: TRBV27
clone size: .
D gene: .
J gene: TRBJ2-7

CDR3 DNA: TGTGCCAGCAGTTCTGGGAGGGTGGAAGAAAAACTGTTTTTT
CDR3 protein: CASSSGRVEEKLFF
V gene: TRBV28
clone size: .
D gene: .
J gene: TRBJ1-4

CDR3 DNA: TGTGCCTTAAAACAGGGCGCTGGAAACACCATATATTTT
CDR3 protein: CALKQGAGNTIYF
V gene: TRBV30
clone size: .
D gene: .
J gene: TRBJ1-3

CDR3 DNA: TGTGCCAGCATTAGGACTAGCGGTTACAATGAGCAGTTCTTC
CDR3 protein: CASIRTSGYNEQFF
V gene: TRBV2
clone size: .
D gene: TRBD2
J gene: TRBJ2-1

CDR3 DNA: TGTGCCAGCAGCTTTTCTAGCGGGGGGGAGACCCAGTACTTC
CDR3 protein: CASSFSSGGETQYF
V gene: TRBV7-2
clone size: .
D gene: TRBD2
J gene: TRBJ2-5

CDR3 DNA: TGCGCCAGCAGCCCCGGGAACTCCTACGAGCAGTACTTC
CDR3 protein: CASSPGNSYEQYF
V gene: TRBV5-1
clone size: .
D gene: .
J gene: TRBJ2-7

CDR3 DNA: TGTGCCAGCGGACATAGCCTTAGCACAGATACGCAGTATTTT
CDR3 protein: CASGHSLSTDTQYF
V gene: TRBV6-5
clone size: .
D gene: .
J gene: TRBJ2-3

CDR3 DNA: TGTGCCAGCAGCTTAGAGAGGTATTCCGCCTACGAGCAGTACTTC
CDR3 protein: CASSLERYSAYEQYF
V gene: TRBV7-6
clone size: .
D gene: .
J gene: TRBJ2-7

CDR3 DNA: TGTGCCAGCAGTTTCAGACTAGCGGAATACAATGAGCAGTTCTTC
CDR3 protein: CASSFRLAEYNEQFF
V gene: TRBV27
clone size: once
D gene: TRBD2
J gene: TRBJ2-1

CDR3 DNA: TGTGCCAGCAGTCCCGGGACTAGCGGGAGTAGTGAGCAGTACTTC
CDR3 protein: CASSPGTSGSSEQYF
V gene: TRBV28
clone size: .
D gene: TRBD2
J gene: TRBJ2-7

CDR3 DNA: TGTGCCAGCAGCCCAGAGGGGCCACTAGCTGAAAGCTCCTACGAGCAGTACTTC
CDR3 protein: CASSPEGPLAESSYEQYF
V gene: TRBV3-1/TRBV3-2
clone size: .
D gene: .
J gene: TRBJ2-7

CDR3 DNA: TGTGCCAGCAGCTCACAGGGCTACGAGCAGTACTTC
CDR3 protein: CASSSQGYEQYF
V gene: TRBV11-2
clone size: .
D gene: .
J gene: TRBJ2-7

CDR3 DNA: TGTGCCAGCAGTCCTGGACTAGCGATAACTAGTGAGCAGTTCTTC
CDR3 protein: CASSPGLAITSEQFF
V gene: TRBV6-4
clone size: .
D gene: TRBD2
J gene: TRBJ2-1

CDR3 DNA: TGTGCCAGCAGCCGAACAGGATATAATTCACCCCTCCACTTT
CDR3 protein: CASSRTGYNSPLHF
V gene: TRBV11-1
clone size: .
D gene: .
J gene: TRBJ1-6

CDR3 DNA: TGTGCCAGCAGTTTATGGGGCGCAACAGATACGCAGTATTTT
CDR3 protein: CASSLWGATDTQYF
V gene: TRBV27
clone size: .
D gene: .
J gene: TRBJ2-3

CDR3 DNA: TGTGCCAGCAGCCGGGGGACAGGGAATTTCTTTAATGAAAAACTGTTTTTT
CDR3 protein: CASSRGTGNFFNEKLFF
V gene: TRBV5-8
clone size: .
D gene: TRBD1
J gene: TRBJ1-4

CDR3 DNA: TGTGCCAGTAATTCTGGGGGGGGTTATAGCAATCAGCCCCAGCATTTT
CDR3 protein: CASNSGGGYSNQPQHF
V gene: TRBV19
clone size: few
D gene: .
J gene: TRBJ1-5

CDR3 DNA: TGCGCCAGCAGCCAAACAGGGGAAAGGGGCTACACCTTC
CDR3 protein: CASSQTGERGYTF
V gene: TRBV5-1
clone size: few
D gene: TRBD1
J gene: TRBJ1-2

CDR3 DNA: TGCGCCAGCAGGACTAGCGGGAGGGCGAATGAGCAGTTCTTC
CDR3 protein: CASRTSGRANEQFF
V gene: TRBV10-2
clone size: few
D gene: TRBD2
J gene: TRBJ2-1

CDR3 DNA: TGTGCCTCCTCCCCCCCGACAGGGGACAATGCAACTAATGAAAAACTGTTTTTT
CDR3 protein: CASSPPTGDNATNEKLFF
V gene: TRBV5-3
clone size: .
D gene: TRBD1
J gene: TRBJ1-4

CDR3 DNA: TGTGCCAGCAGCCCCGGGCGGGAGACCCACCACGAGCAGTACTTC
CDR3 protein: CASSPGRETHHEQYF
V gene: TRBV5-4
clone size: .
D gene: TRBD2
J gene: TRBJ2-7

CDR3 DNA: TGTGCCACTGGGCTGCAGGGGGCAGGAGCCGGGGAGCTGTTTTTT
CDR3 protein: CATGLQGAGAGELFF
V gene: TRBV6-5
clone size: few
D gene: TRBD1
J gene: TRBJ2-2